This is a list of T cell receptor beta chains from one sample in a study of blood T cell repertoires in COVID-19. Some clones are missing from TCRdb's copy, which holds only in-frame ones; the method was immunoSEQ multiplex PCR. Among 95,000 to 150,000 clones listed, about 80% were seen once. The sequenced material came from peripheral blood. The receptors come from a woman older than 75 with acute or convalescent COVID-19. Both conserved end residues are part of each CDR3. A D gene is named only where the DNA matches it firmly. Clone sizes are given selectively: once, few, many, or a class where the clone is expanded.

cdr3_nt: TGTGCCAGCAGCCTGGGACTCGGCTCCTACAATGAGCAGTTCTTC
cdr3_aa: CASSLGLGSYNEQFF
d_call: .
clone_size: .
v_call: TRBV27
j_call: TRBJ2-1

cdr3_nt: TGTGCTAGCAGCTCAGGGGTAGGGGAGACCCAGTACTTC
cdr3_aa: CASSSGVGETQYF
d_call: .
clone_size: .
v_call: TRBV7-7
j_call: TRBJ2-5

cdr3_nt: TGTGCCAGCAGCATTAGTCGGGGGGGGTCAGATACGCAGTATTTT
cdr3_aa: CASSISRGGSDTQYF
d_call: TRBD2
clone_size: .
v_call: TRBV6-4
j_call: TRBJ2-3

cdr3_nt: TGTGCCAGCAGGCTCACAGGGAACGCAGATACGCAGTATTTT
cdr3_aa: CASRLTGNADTQYF
d_call: .
clone_size: .
v_call: TRBV7-9
j_call: TRBJ2-3

cdr3_nt: TGCGCCTGCTGCCGGAACAGGCGTTATCAGCCCCAGCATTTT
cdr3_aa: CACCRNRRYQPQHF
d_call: .
clone_size: .
v_call: TRBV4-1
j_call: TRBJ1-5

cdr3_nt: TGTGCCAGCAGTCCCCAGGGTTTTAACTATGGCTACACCTTC
cdr3_aa: CASSPQGFNYGYTF
d_call: .
clone_size: .
v_call: TRBV27
j_call: TRBJ1-2

cdr3_nt: TGTGCCAGCAGTGACAATCGGGACGGGGAGCTGTTTTTT
cdr3_aa: CASSDNRDGELFF
d_call: .
clone_size: .
v_call: TRBV25-1
j_call: TRBJ2-2

cdr3_nt: TGTGCCAGCAGCCCCCGACTAGCGGGAGGGAAAGAGACCCAGTACTTC
cdr3_aa: CASSPRLAGGKETQYF
d_call: TRBD2
clone_size: .
v_call: TRBV7-9
j_call: TRBJ2-5

cdr3_nt: TGTGCCAGCAGGGGACAGCCCGTTAGCAATCAGCCCCAGCATTTT
cdr3_aa: CASRGQPVSNQPQHF
d_call: TRBD1
clone_size: .
v_call: TRBV6-5
j_call: TRBJ1-5

cdr3_nt: TGCGCCAGCAGCTTGGCCGTGGGGCCCGGATCTCGCGGTGAGCAGTTCTTC
cdr3_aa: CASSLAVGPGSRGEQFF
d_call: .
clone_size: .
v_call: TRBV5-1
j_call: TRBJ2-1

cdr3_nt: TGTGCCAGCTCTCTGGGGCGATACAATGAGCAGTTCTTC
cdr3_aa: CASSLGRYNEQFF
d_call: .
clone_size: .
v_call: TRBV14
j_call: TRBJ2-1

cdr3_nt: TGCGCCAGTTCACAGGACAACTATGGCTACACCTTC
cdr3_aa: CASSQDNYGYTF
d_call: .
clone_size: .
v_call: TRBV5-1
j_call: TRBJ1-2

cdr3_nt: TGTGCCAGCAGCTTAACGCCGGCGGGGGACCCCACAGATACGCAGTATTTT
cdr3_aa: CASSLTPAGDPTDTQYF
d_call: TRBD2
clone_size: .
v_call: TRBV7-3
j_call: TRBJ2-3

cdr3_nt: TGTGCCAGCAGTGACTCTTTTCAGAAAGCTTTCTTT
cdr3_aa: CASSDSFQKAFF
d_call: .
clone_size: .
v_call: TRBV6-4
j_call: TRBJ1-1

cdr3_nt: TGCGCCAGCAGCTTGGGACAGGGGTTTGAAGCTTTCTTT
cdr3_aa: CASSLGQGFEAFF
d_call: TRBD1
clone_size: .
v_call: TRBV5-1
j_call: TRBJ1-1

cdr3_nt: TGCGCCAGCAGCCAGGGGGGGTTTAGGGAAAAACTGTTTTTT
cdr3_aa: CASSQGGFREKLFF
d_call: .
clone_size: .
v_call: TRBV4-1
j_call: TRBJ1-4

cdr3_nt: TGTGCCAGCAGCCAAGGACAGGGTAATCAGCCCCAGCATTTT
cdr3_aa: CASSQGQGNQPQHF
d_call: TRBD1
clone_size: .
v_call: TRBV3-1/TRBV3-2
j_call: TRBJ1-5

cdr3_nt: TGTGCCATCAGGGAGCTTGGGGGGATTCCGGTAAGAGCCAAAAACATTCAGTACTTC
cdr3_aa: CAIRELGGIPVRAKNIQYF
d_call: .
clone_size: .
v_call: TRBV10-3
j_call: TRBJ2-4

cdr3_nt: TGTGCCAGCAGTGAACTGGGACAGGGGCCCAATGAGCAGTTCTTC
cdr3_aa: CASSELGQGPNEQFF
d_call: TRBD1
clone_size: .
v_call: TRBV6-1
j_call: TRBJ2-1

cdr3_nt: TGTGCCAGCAGTTACTCTGAACGGGGGGTTTACTACGAGCAGTACTTC
cdr3_aa: CASSYSERGVYYEQYF
d_call: TRBD2
clone_size: .
v_call: TRBV6-6
j_call: TRBJ2-7

cdr3_nt: TGTGCCAGCTCACCACCGAGCGGACAGGGCACCGGGGAGCTGTTTTTT
cdr3_aa: CASSPPSGQGTGELFF
d_call: TRBD1
clone_size: .
v_call: TRBV18
j_call: TRBJ2-2

cdr3_nt: TGTGCCAGCAGCGTAGAGCATGATAGCTCCTACGAGCAGTACTTC
cdr3_aa: CASSVEHDSSYEQYF
d_call: .
clone_size: .
v_call: TRBV9
j_call: TRBJ2-7

cdr3_nt: TGTGCCAGCAGCCATCTAGCGGGAGCCTATACGCAGTATTTT
cdr3_aa: CASSHLAGAYTQYF
d_call: TRBD2
clone_size: .
v_call: TRBV5-6
j_call: TRBJ2-3

cdr3_nt: TGTGCCTGGAACCCGGGACAGCCTTACAATGAGCAGTTCTTC
cdr3_aa: CAWNPGQPYNEQFF
d_call: TRBD1
clone_size: .
v_call: TRBV30
j_call: TRBJ2-1

cdr3_nt: TGTGCCAGCAGCCACCTAGCGGGGTCGGTCACAGATACGCAGTATTTT
cdr3_aa: CASSHLAGSVTDTQYF
d_call: TRBD2
clone_size: .
v_call: TRBV13
j_call: TRBJ2-3

cdr3_nt: TGTGCCAGCAGCCAAGATGGAGTGAACACTGAAGCTTTCTTT
cdr3_aa: CASSQDGVNTEAFF
d_call: .
clone_size: few
v_call: TRBV4-2
j_call: TRBJ1-1

cdr3_nt: TGTGCCAGTAGTTCCCTCCCGGGGGAACCTTCACCCCTCCACTTT
cdr3_aa: CASSSLPGEPSPLHF
d_call: .
clone_size: .
v_call: TRBV19
j_call: TRBJ1-6

cdr3_nt: TGTGCCAGCAGCGAGATGTATGAAGCTTTCTTT
cdr3_aa: CASSEMYEAFF
d_call: .
clone_size: .
v_call: TRBV11-2
j_call: TRBJ1-1

cdr3_nt: TGTGCCAGTAGTACTGAAATCTTGGCAGGAGGCTACACCTTC
cdr3_aa: CASSTEILAGGYTF
d_call: .
clone_size: .
v_call: TRBV19
j_call: TRBJ1-2

cdr3_nt: TGTGCCAGTAGTACCCTCCCGGGACTAGCGGGGGGAGGAGGAGAGACCCAGTACTTC
cdr3_aa: CASSTLPGLAGGGGETQYF
d_call: TRBD2
clone_size: .
v_call: TRBV19
j_call: TRBJ2-5

cdr3_nt: TGTGCCAGCAGCTTAATAGGCGGCGGGAGCCAAGAGACCCAGTACTTC
cdr3_aa: CASSLIGGGSQETQYF
d_call: TRBD2
clone_size: .
v_call: TRBV11-2
j_call: TRBJ2-5

cdr3_nt: TGTGCCAGCAGTATCAACAACATCCAACACCAAGCTTTCTTT
cdr3_aa: CASSINNIQHQAFF
d_call: .
clone_size: .
v_call: TRBV28
j_call: TRBJ1-1

cdr3_nt: TGCGCCAGCAGTGAGTCAAGAGCGGGGGTGAACTACGAGCAGTACTTC
cdr3_aa: CASSESRAGVNYEQYF
d_call: TRBD2
clone_size: .
v_call: TRBV10-2
j_call: TRBJ2-7

cdr3_nt: TGTGCCAGCAACCTAGCGGGGGGGGCTAGCGGGAGGGCCGGGACCCAGTACTTC
cdr3_aa: CASNLAGGASGRAGTQYF
d_call: TRBD2
clone_size: .
v_call: TRBV7-2
j_call: TRBJ2-5

cdr3_nt: TGTGCCAGCAGCTTATTAGGGGTACCTGAGCAGTACTTC
cdr3_aa: CASSLLGVPEQYF
d_call: .
clone_size: .
v_call: TRBV7-8
j_call: TRBJ2-7

cdr3_nt: TGCGCCAGCAGCTTGGCCGAGGGGGGGGACTACGAGCAGTACTTC
cdr3_aa: CASSLAEGGDYEQYF
d_call: .
clone_size: .
v_call: TRBV5-1
j_call: TRBJ2-7

cdr3_nt: TGCAGCGTCAACAGGGGTCCCGAAGCTTTCTTT
cdr3_aa: CSVNRGPEAFF
d_call: TRBD1
clone_size: once
v_call: TRBV29-1
j_call: TRBJ1-1

cdr3_nt: TGTGCCAGTAGTATCGGACCGGGACTAGCGGGAGAGACCCAGTACTTC
cdr3_aa: CASSIGPGLAGETQYF
d_call: TRBD2
clone_size: .
v_call: TRBV19
j_call: TRBJ2-5

cdr3_nt: TGTGCCTGGAGTCCCAAGGGGACAGGGACAGAGACCCAGTACTTC
cdr3_aa: CAWSPKGTGTETQYF
d_call: TRBD1
clone_size: .
v_call: TRBV30
j_call: TRBJ2-5

cdr3_nt: TGTGCCAGCAGCCAAGATGGAGGGAGGCATGGCTACACCTTC
cdr3_aa: CASSQDGGRHGYTF
d_call: .
clone_size: .
v_call: TRBV4-2
j_call: TRBJ1-2

cdr3_nt: TGTGCCAGCAGCTTAACTAGCGGGGGGCCCTACGAGCAGTACTTC
cdr3_aa: CASSLTSGGPYEQYF
d_call: TRBD2
clone_size: .
v_call: TRBV7-3
j_call: TRBJ2-7

cdr3_nt: TGCGCCAGCAGATTAACACAAGATAACTATGGCTACACCTTC
cdr3_aa: CASRLTQDNYGYTF
d_call: .
clone_size: .
v_call: TRBV5-1
j_call: TRBJ1-2

cdr3_nt: TGCGCCAGCAGCCAAGGGGGGACCGGGGGCTATGGCTACACCTTC
cdr3_aa: CASSQGGTGGYGYTF
d_call: .
clone_size: .
v_call: TRBV4-3
j_call: TRBJ1-2

cdr3_nt: TGTGCCAGCACCCCAGGCCCCGGGGAGCTGTTTTTT
cdr3_aa: CASTPGPGELFF
d_call: .
clone_size: .
v_call: TRBV6-6
j_call: TRBJ2-2

cdr3_nt: TGTGCCAGCAGCTCCGGGACTAGCGGGAGGGAGACCCAGTACTTC
cdr3_aa: CASSSGTSGRETQYF
d_call: TRBD2
clone_size: .
v_call: TRBV11-2
j_call: TRBJ2-5

cdr3_nt: TGTGCCAGCAGGATCAGGGGATATAGCAATCAGCCCCAGCATTTT
cdr3_aa: CASRIRGYSNQPQHF
d_call: .
clone_size: .
v_call: TRBV28
j_call: TRBJ1-5